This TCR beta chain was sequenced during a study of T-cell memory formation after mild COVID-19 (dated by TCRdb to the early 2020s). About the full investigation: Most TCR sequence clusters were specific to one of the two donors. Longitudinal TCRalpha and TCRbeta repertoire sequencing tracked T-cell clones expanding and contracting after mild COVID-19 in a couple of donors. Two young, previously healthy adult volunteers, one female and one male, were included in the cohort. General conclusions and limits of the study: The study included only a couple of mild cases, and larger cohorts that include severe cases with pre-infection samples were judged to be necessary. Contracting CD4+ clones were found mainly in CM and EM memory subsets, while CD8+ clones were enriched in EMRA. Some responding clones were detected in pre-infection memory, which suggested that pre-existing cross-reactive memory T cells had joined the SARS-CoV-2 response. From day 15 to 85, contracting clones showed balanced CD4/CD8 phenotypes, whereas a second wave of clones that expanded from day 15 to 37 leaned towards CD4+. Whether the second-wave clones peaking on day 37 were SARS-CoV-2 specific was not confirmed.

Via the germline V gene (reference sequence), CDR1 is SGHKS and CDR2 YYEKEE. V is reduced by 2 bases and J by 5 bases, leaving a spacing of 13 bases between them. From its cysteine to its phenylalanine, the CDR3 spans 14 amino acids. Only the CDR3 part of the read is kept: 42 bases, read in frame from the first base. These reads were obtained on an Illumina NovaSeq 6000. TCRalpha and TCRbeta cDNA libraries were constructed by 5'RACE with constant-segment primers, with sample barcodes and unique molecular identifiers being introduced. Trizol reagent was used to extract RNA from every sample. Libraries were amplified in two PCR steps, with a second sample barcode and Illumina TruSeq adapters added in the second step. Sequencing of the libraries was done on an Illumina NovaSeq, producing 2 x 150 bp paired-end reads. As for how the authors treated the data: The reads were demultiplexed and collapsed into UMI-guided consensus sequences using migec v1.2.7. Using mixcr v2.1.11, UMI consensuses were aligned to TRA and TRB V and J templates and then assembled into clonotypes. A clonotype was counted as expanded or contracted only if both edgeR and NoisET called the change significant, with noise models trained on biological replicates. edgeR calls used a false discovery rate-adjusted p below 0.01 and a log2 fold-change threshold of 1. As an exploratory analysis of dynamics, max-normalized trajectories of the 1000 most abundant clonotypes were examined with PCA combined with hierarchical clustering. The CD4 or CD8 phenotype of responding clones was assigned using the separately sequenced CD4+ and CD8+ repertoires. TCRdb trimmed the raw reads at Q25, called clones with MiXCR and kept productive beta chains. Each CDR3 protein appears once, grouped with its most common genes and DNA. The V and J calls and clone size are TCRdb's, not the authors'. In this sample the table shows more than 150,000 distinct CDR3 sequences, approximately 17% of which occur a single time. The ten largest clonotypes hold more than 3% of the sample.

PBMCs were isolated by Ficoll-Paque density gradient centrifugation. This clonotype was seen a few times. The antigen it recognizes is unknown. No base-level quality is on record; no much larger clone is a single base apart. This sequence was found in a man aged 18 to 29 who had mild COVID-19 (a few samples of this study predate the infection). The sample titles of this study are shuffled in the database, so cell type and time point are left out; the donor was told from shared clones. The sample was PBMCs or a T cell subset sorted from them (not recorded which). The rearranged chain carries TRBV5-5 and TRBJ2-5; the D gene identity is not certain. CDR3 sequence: CASSFAADAETQYF. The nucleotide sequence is TGTGCCAGCAGCTTTGCTGCAGACGCCGAGACCCAGTACTTC. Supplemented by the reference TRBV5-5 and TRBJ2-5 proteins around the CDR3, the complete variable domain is DAGVTQSPTHLIKTRGQQVTLRCSPISGHKSVSWYQQVLGQGPQFIFQYYEKEERGRGNFPDRFSARQFPNYSSELNVNALLLGDSALYLCASSFAADAETQYFGPGTRLLVL.